A single sample gave rise to the 25 T cell receptor beta chains below, sequenced in a study of neurological immune-mediated disorders. Each CDR3 protein gets one entry after TCRdb re-called the 5' RACE reads with MiXCR. The sample contains roughly 36,000 distinct CDR3 sequences, 12% to 15% of which appear only once. Sequencing was performed on PBMCs. These receptors all come from a woman between 45 and 60 years old with HTLV-1-associated myelopathy (HAM/TSP).

This clonotype was picked up many times. The chain uses TRBV12-3 or TRBV12-4 and TRBJ2-2; D unclear. V lost 8 bases, J lost 7 bases, and 8 bases lay in between. CDR3 length equals 11 residues. The DNA for the CDR3 is TGTGCCAGCTCATACATCGGGGAGCTGTTTTTT. Encoded protein: CASSYIGELFF.

There are many counts of this clonotype. An end of the junction does not agree with germline; a read error may underlie this. This chain links TRBV5-5 with TRBJ1-1; 9 bases are shared with TRBD1. Looked up from germline, CDR1 is SGHKS and CDR2 is YYEKEE (reference sequence). The CDR3 spans 14 residues. This CDR3 reads CASRLGQGNTEAFF. In DNA, the CDR3 is TGTGCCAGCAGGTTGGGACAGGGAAACACTGAAGCTTTCTTT.

The gene calls are TRBV7-2 and TRBJ1-1, with D uncertain. CDR1 SGHTA and CDR2 FQGNSA come from the germline V gene. V lost 5 bases and J lost 7, with 14 bases in between. This CDR3 is 13 amino acids long. The CDR3 is CASSGSTRYEAFF. In DNA form, the CDR3 reads TGTGCCAGCAGCGGGTCTACCAGATATGAAGCTTTCTTT.

Remarks on this clonotype: Germline is not matched at one junction end, which may reflect a read error. The chain combines TRBV7-3 with TRBJ2-3, with 9 bases lining up with TRBD1. This CDR3 has 18 amino acids. The germline gives CDR1 SGHTA, CDR2 FQGTGA. DNA of the CDR3: TGTGCAAGCAGCTTAAACCACGTCCTACAGGGGGCAGGAGATACGCAGTATTTT. This codes for CASSLNHVLQGAGDTQYF.

The chain employs TRBV11-2 and TRBJ2-7, with 8 bases aligning to TRBD1. CDR1 is SGHAT, CDR2 FQNNGV, per germline. The CDR3 is made up of 15 amino acids. V shed 1 base and J 2 bases; nucleotides not matched to a gene: 4. CDR3 DNA sequence: TGTGCCAGCAGCTTAGCACAGGGGGTCCCCTACGAGCAGTACTTC. This encodes CASSLAQGVPYEQYF.

This clonotype was detected only a few times. V is TRBV27 and J is TRBJ1-1, with TRBD1 matching over 8 bases. The germline V gene has CDR1 MNHEY and CDR2 SMNVEV (reference sequence). With V trimmed by 2 bases and J by 3 bases, 2 bases remained unmatched. This CDR3 contains 14 residues. CDR3 coding DNA: TGTGCCAGCAGTTTAATGGACAGGGACACTGAAGCTTTCTTT. As protein: CASSLMDRDTEAFF.

This clonotype has a handful of counts. The chain links TRBV29-1 to TRBJ1-1, with D perhaps matching TRBD1 (6 bases). In germline, CDR1 is SQVTM, CDR2 ANQGSEA. The V end was cut by 7 bases, the J end by 0 bases, with 15 bases between. The CDR3 loop spans 14 amino acids. CDR3 residues: CSAEGGGVNTEAFF. The CDR3 DNA reads as TGCAGCGCCGAGGGGGGGGGTGTGAACACTGAAGCTTTCTTT.

V usage is TRBV9 and J usage is TRBJ1-1, with a weak D call TRBD1 (5 bases). There are 16 residues in the CDR3. The V end lost 0 bases, the J end lost 0 bases, and 12 bases lay between the germline ends. Germline loops: CDR1 SGDLS, CDR2 YYNGEE. DNA for the CDR3: TGTGCCAGCAGCGTAGGCGGCGGGGGGGTGAACACTGAAGCTTTCTTT. This translates into CASSVGGGGVNTEAFF. Full variable domain (outside the CDR3, taken from reference TRBV9 and TRBJ1-1): DSGVTQTPKHLITATGQRVTLRCSPRSGDLSVYWYQQSLDQGLQFLIQYYNGEERAKGNILERFSAQQFPDLHSELNLSSLELGDSALYFCASSVGGGGVNTEAFFGQGTRLTVV.

This clonotype has just a few counts. The chain links TRBV20-1 to TRBJ2-6, with D unresolved. V lost 3 bases and J 0 bases, leaving 12 bases between the germline ends. The CDR3 is 16 amino acids. Per germline, CDR1 DFQATT and CDR2 SNEGSKA (reference sequence). DNA for the CDR3: TGCAGTGCTAGGTTAGAGTTGTACTCTGGGGCCAACGTCCTGACTTTC. Translated: CSARLELYSGANVLTF.

This clonotype has a count of ten or more. The chain recombines TRBV20-1 with TRBJ2-7; D is possibly TRBD1 or TRBD2 (5 bases each). V lost 6 bases to trimming and J lost 3 bases, with 9 bases between them. The CDR3 is 11 amino acids. Germline V gene sequence: CDR1 DFQATT, CDR2 SNEGSKA (reference sequence). This CDR3 is CSARDVYEQYF. The CDR3 bases are TGCAGTGCCAGGGACGTCTACGAGCAGTACTTC.

V usage is TRBV6-5 and J usage is TRBJ2-7; D call uncertain. V was clipped by 6 bases and J by 2 bases, with 8 bases between them. The CDR3 sequence is 12 residues long. Germline CDR1 is MNHEY and CDR2 is SVGAGI. CDR3 sequence (DNA): TGTGCCAGCAGAACCGGGCCCTACGAGCAGTACTTC. It codes for CASRTGPYEQYF.

Ten or more counts support this clonotype. This rearrangement joins TRBV19 to TRBJ2-3; 10 bases fit TRBD2. The germline gives CDR1 LNHDA, CDR2 SQIVND (reference sequence). Losses at the gene ends were 4 bases for V and 3 bases for J; bases not matched to a gene: 4. The CDR3 totals 15 residues. The CDR3 DNA reads as TGTGCCAGTAGTAGAACTAGCGGGGTGACAGATACGCAGTATTTT. Amino acids: CASSRTSGVTDTQYF.

This clonotype has ten or more counts. This chain links TRBV20-1 with TRBJ1-5, with D possibly being TRBD1 (6 bases). V dropped 2 bases and J dropped 3 bases, with 8 bases sitting between them. Germline CDR1 DFQATT, CDR2 SNEGSKA (reference sequence). CDR3 length equals 13 residues. For the CDR3, the DNA is TGCAGTGCTAGACAGGGGTACAATCAGCCCCAGCATTTT. It specifies CSARQGYNQPQHF.

This clonotype was detected ten times or more. The gene calls are TRBV5-1 and TRBJ1-6, with a weak D call TRBD1 (6 bases). The CDR3 totals 16 residues. The germline gives CDR1 SGHRS, CDR2 YFSETQ. V lost 1 base and J 5 bases, leaving 13 bases between the germline ends. DNA for the CDR3: TGCGCCAGCAGCTTGTACGGGGGCACGAATAATTCACCCCTCCACTTT. This translates into CASSLYGGTNNSPLHF.

This clonotype was seen ten or more times. The chain carries TRBV20-1 and TRBJ2-1; 8 bases map to TRBD1. The CDR3 has 14 amino acids. Germline values: CDR1 DFQATT, CDR2 SNEGSKA (reference sequence). The J segment lost 6 bases and the V segment lost 4 bases, leaving 8 bases of the junction unmatched. Here the CDR3 reads CSAKDRAGLNEQFF. The CDR3 DNA reads TGCAGTGCTAAGGACAGGGCGGGACTCAATGAGCAGTTCTTC.

This clonotype was counted at least ten times. This rearrangement joins TRBV7-3 to TRBJ2-1; 7 nucleotides agree with TRBD1. After removal of 5 bases from V and 4 bases from J, the junction contained 8 bases not matched to a gene. Germline CDR1 SGHTA, CDR2 FQGTGA. CDR3 length: 15 amino acids. The CDR3 coding sequence is TGTGCCAGCAGCCCCCCCGGGACAGCATACAATGAGCAGTTCTTC. This translates into CASSPPGTAYNEQFF.

This clonotype was recorded at least ten times. This chain links TRBV7-3 with TRBJ2-2, with D possibly being TRBD1 or TRBD2 (6 bases each). V was trimmed by 0 bases and J by 6 bases, leaving 17 bases between them. This CDR3 comprises 17 residues. Per the germline V gene, CDR1 is SGHTA and CDR2 is FQGTGA. CDR3 sequence reads: CASSLTSSGGLAGELFF. The CDR3 nucleotides are TGTGCCAGCAGCTTAACATCCTCTGGGGGGCTGGCCGGGGAGCTGTTTTTT.

The genes are TRBV10-3 and TRBJ1-4; D might be TRBD1 (6 bases). CDR3 length: 15 amino acids. The V end was cut by 10 bases, the J end by 0 bases, with 15 bases between. Germline CDR1 is ENHRY and CDR2 is SYGVKD. This chain's CDR3 is CATGPGHSTNEKLFF. The DNA of the CDR3 is TGTGCCACCGGACCGGGACACTCAACTAATGAAAAACTGTTTTTT.

The rearrangement joins TRBV4-2 to TRBJ2-1; TRBD2 might be the D (5 bases). The V gene lost 2 bases and the J gene lost 0 bases, with 11 bases spanning the gap. Germline V gene lookup returns CDR1 LGHNA and CDR2 YNFKEQ. The length of the CDR3 is 16 residues. This CDR3 reads CASSQYQGSSYNEQFF. DNA of the CDR3: TGTGCCAGCAGCCAATATCAAGGGAGCTCCTACAATGAGCAGTTCTTC.

In its sample, this clonotype was seen many times. V is TRBV5-1 and J is TRBJ2-1; tentatively, D is TRBD2 (8 bases). Germline lookup yields CDR1 SGHRS and CDR2 YFSETQ. The CDR3 extends over 15 amino acids. V was clipped by 5 bases and J by 5 bases, with 17 bases between them. The CDR3, as DNA: TGCGCCAGCAGGTCGGGAGGGGGCGCTGACAATGAGCAGTTCTTC. The encoded protein is CASRSGGGADNEQFF.

This sequence joins TRBV5-4 and TRBJ2-1, with 14 positions matching TRBD2. The CDR3 is made up of 15 amino acids. The germline V gene has CDR1 SGHNT and CDR2 YYREEE (reference sequence). The trim removed 4 bases at V and 6 bases at J, leaving 3 bases unmatched. As DNA, the CDR3 is TGTGCCAGCAGCCGGACTAGCGGGGGGTGCAATGAGCAGTTCTTC. Protein product: CASSRTSGGCNEQFF.

This clonotype was counted many times. The genes are TRBV7-3 and TRBJ2-3; D not certain. Germline-derived CDR1 and CDR2 are SGHTA and FQGTGA. Trimming took off 2 bases at V and 6 bases at J, with 12 bases between the two ends. The CDR3 has 14 residues. The CDR3 nucleotides read TGTGCCAGCAGCTTAGGCATCCGCAGGGATACGCAGTATTTT. It specifies CASSLGIRRDTQYF.

This clonotype was counted ten times or more. The chain couples TRBV6-2 or TRBV6-3 to TRBJ1-2, with unresolved D. CDR1 and CDR2 (germline): MNHEY, SVGEGT. The CDR3 covers 15 residues. V was clipped by 0 bases and J by 4 bases, with 12 bases between them. CDR3 sequence: CASSYSIAQTYGYTF. In DNA form, the CDR3 reads TGTGCCAGCAGTTACTCGATAGCACAGACCTATGGCTACACCTTC.

This clonotype has just a few counts. The chain couples TRBV7-2 to TRBJ1-2; possible D gene TRBD1, 5 bases. The CDR3 consists of 13 residues. V was shortened by 3 bases and J by 7 bases, with 12 bases between the two germline ends. The germline V gene has CDR1 SGHTA and CDR2 FQGNSA. In DNA form, the CDR3 reads TGTGCCAGCAGCTTTGACAGTCGCTTTGGCTACACCTTC. It codes for CASSFDSRFGYTF.

This clonotype was counted ten times or more. This chain joins TRBV11-2 and TRBJ2-5; TRBD1 aligns across 10 bases. The V segment lost 1 base and the J segment 5 bases; nucleotides outside the gene matches: 22. The CDR3 contains 21 residues. Germline CDR1 SGHAT, CDR2 FQNNGV. CDR3 loop: CASSLVREGRTGGPWGETQYF. In DNA, the CDR3 is TGTGCCAGCAGCTTAGTCCGTGAGGGGAGGACAGGGGGACCATGGGGGGAGACCCAGTACTTC.